The sequence of this T cell receptor beta chain was determined in a study of blood T cell repertoires in COVID-19. Study information: Spain, Italy and the United States supplied samples that represented acute and convalescent COVID-19. T cells, B-cell-depleted T cells, or PBMCs supplied cDNA or gDNA.

How the authors handled the data: Nucleated cell number was recorded as an estimate derived from reference gene primer amplification. The protocol was immunoSEQ multiplex PCR, while the TCRdb copy is restricted to in-frame clones and leaves out a portion. V and J calls and clone size follow that table, whereas D and trimming were derived from the DNA. This repertoire shows 140,000 or so clones, about nine tenths found once; its top ten account for roughly 37%. V was pared by 0 bases and J by 6 bases, with 0 bases of the junction left unmatched. The CDR3 sequence is 14 residues long. The V gene's germline CDR1 is SGHRS and CDR2 YFSETQ.

Sequencing input: peripheral blood. V gene TRBV5-1 combines with J gene TRBJ1-5, with TRBD1 identical over 10 bases. The TCR originated in a man aged 45-65 years who had recovered from COVID-19. CDR3 bases: TGCGCCAGCAGCTTGGGGGACAGGGGTCAGCCCCAGCATTTT. Its protein is CASSLGDRGQPQHF.